This T cell receptor beta chain was obtained from a study of CXCR3-negative and CXCR3-positive naive CD8 T cells. Across the whole study: The study obtained approximately 130 million TRB reads, about 1.5 +/- 0.3 million per library. Findings of the study overall: High diversity, comparable across both naive subsets, contrasted with much lower diversity in memory CD8+ cells. Memory cells differed in TRBV-TRBJ usage, but naive CXCR3-negative and CXCR3-positive cells had similar usage.

UMI-labeled 5' RACE yielded the TRB cDNA libraries. TCRdb reprocessed the 5' RACE reads, keeping one entry per CDR3 protein, no DNA. Here the sample table reports over 35,000 distinct CDR3 sequences. To note about this clonotype: What it binds is not known.

Germline CDR1 is MDHEN and CDR2 is SYDVKM. This CDR3 has 14 residues. The chain joins TRBV28 to TRBJ2-7; TCRdb reports TRBD2, a call that lacks DNA to check it against. Sequencing was carried out using memory CD8+ T cells from blood. This clonotype originated in a human donor in good health. Some clones in this sample may be carry-over from other donors' samples. The CDR3 region is CASSLGPGGHEQYF.